A selection of T cell receptor beta chains follows, all from one sample in a study of pediatric ulcerative colitis. Using immunoSEQ multiplex PCR, the repertoire was profiled, and TCRdb retains in-frame clones only, with some absent. The table lists about 35,000 clones, roughly three quarters of them singletons. The sequenced sample was gut tissue. All receptors derive from a boy under 18 with mild ulcerative colitis. Each CDR3 is given with its conserved first and last residue. A D gene is named only where the DNA matches it firmly. Only some rows state a clone size, as once, few, many or a class for expanded clones.

.,TRBJ1-1,once,TRBV7-6,TGTGCCAGCAGCTTAGGAACAAACACTGAAGCTTTCTTT,CASSLGTNTEAFF
.,TRBJ2-7,.,TRBV30,TGTGCCTGGAGTGTAATGGCAGTCGAGCAGTACTTC,CAWSVMAVEQYF
TRBD1,TRBJ1-2,once,TRBV6-1,TGTGCCAGCAGTCCATTGGACAGGGGTGACTATGGCTACACCTTC,CASSPLDRGDYGYTF
TRBD1,TRBJ1-2,.,TRBV13,TGTGCCAGCAGCTCCCGGGACAGGGTGAGAGGCTACACCTTC,CASSSRDRVRGYTF
.,TRBJ2-7,.,TRBV11-2,TGTGCCAGCAGCAAGCCCCCCATAGGGAGAGGGTACGAGCAGTACTTC,CASSKPPIGRGYEQYF
.,TRBJ1-3,.,TRBV9,TGTGCCAGCAGCCTCAATGTGGGTGAAGGAAACACCATATATTTT,CASSLNVGEGNTIYF
TRBD1,TRBJ2-3,.,TRBV11-2,TGTGCCAGCAGCGCAAATAGGCGGGACAGGGCGAGCAACACAGATACGCAGTATTTT,CASSANRRDRASNTDTQYF
.,TRBJ1-2,few,TRBV19,TGTGCCAGTAGTGCGAGGAACTGGGCCCTTTATGGCTACACCTTC,CASSARNWALYGYTF
.,TRBJ2-3,once,TRBV6-1,TGTGCCAGCAGTGGACGGACCGGAGGGCCCACAGATACGCAGTATTTT,CASSGRTGGPTDTQYF
TRBD1,TRBJ1-1,once,TRBV2,TGTGCCAGCAGTGCCCGACAGGGGAGCCCTGAAGCTTTCTTT,CASSARQGSPEAFF
TRBD2,TRBJ2-7,.,TRBV7-9,TGTGCCAGCAGCCCTTCGCGGGGGGCCTCCTACGAGCAGTACTTC,CASSPSRGASYEQYF
.,TRBJ1-2,.,TRBV6-1,TGTGCCAGCAGTGAAGGCCCCCACGGTCCCTATGGCTACACCTTC,CASSEGPHGPYGYTF
TRBD1,TRBJ1-6,.,TRBV5-8,TGTGCCAGCAGCCTAGGACAGGGGGCGATTTCAGGATCACCCCTCCACTTT,CASSLGQGAISGSPLHF
.,TRBJ1-2,.,TRBV6-5,TGTGCCAGCAGGTACACAACAGGGTATGGCTACACCTTC,CASRYTTGYGYTF
.,TRBJ2-7,.,TRBV2,TGTGCCAGCAGGGACCAGGTCGGCCCGGCCTACGAGCAGTACTTC,CASRDQVGPAYEQYF
.,TRBJ1-4,.,TRBV7-9,TGTGCCAGCAGTAGGGCAGGCTTAAATGAAAAACTGTTTTTT,CASSRAGLNEKLFF
.,TRBJ2-7,.,TRBV7-6,TGTGCCAGCAGCTCGCACTACGAGCAGTACTTC,CASSSHYEQYF
TRBD2,TRBJ2-5,.,TRBV4-2,TGTGCCAGCAGCCAAGATAGGGCTAGCGGGGGGGCCGAGAGAGAGACCCAGTACTTC,CASSQDRASGGAERETQYF